Shown below are 20 T cell receptor beta chains from a single sample sequenced in a study of blood T cell repertoires in COVID-19. The table came from immunoSEQ multiplex PCR; TCRdb's copy has only in-frame clones and leaves some out. Counted here are 400,000 to 550,000 clones, around 89% occurring once; the ten biggest clones make up approximately 4.5%. The source material was peripheral blood. All receptors come from a young woman with acute or convalescent COVID-19.

The V gene is TRBV2, the J gene TRBJ1-5; unclear D gene. The CDR3 runs 15 residues. The V gene's germline CDR1 is SNHLY and CDR2 FYNNEI. Trimming took off 4 bases at V and 6 bases at J, with 16 bases between the two ends. The CDR3 DNA follows: TGTGCCAGCAGTGTGACACCCAATATGGGTCAGCCCCAGCATTTT. Translated: CASSVTPNMGQPQHF.

V is TRBV28 and J is TRBJ1-6; no clear D. This CDR3 has 17 residues. The V gene's germline CDR1 is MDHEN and CDR2 SYDVKM. V was pared by 1 base and J by 0 bases, with 10 bases between. The CDR3 nucleotides read TGTGCCAGCAGTTTATTGGCAGGCAGCTCCTATAATTCACCCCTCCACTTT. This sequence encodes CASSLLAGSSYNSPLHF.

The chain recombines TRBV4-1 with TRBJ2-5; 14 bases map to TRBD2. Germline V gives CDR1 MGHRA, CDR2 YSYEKL. This CDR3 comprises 17 residues. The V segment lost 5 bases and the J segment 5 bases; nucleotides outside the gene matches: 10. Written as DNA, the CDR3 is TGCGCCAGCAGCTCCTCGACTAGCGGGGGGGCTGACGAGACCCAGTACTTC. Its protein is CASSSSTSGGADETQYF.

This clone appeared a single time. The rearrangement uses TRBV15 and TRBJ2-7; 7 bases match TRBD1. V gave up 3 bases and J gave up 4 bases; unmatched junction bases: 6. The length of the CDR3 is 14 residues. Germline lookup yields CDR1 LNHNV and CDR2 YYDKDF (reference sequence). The DNA for the CDR3 is TGTGCCACCAGCAGGGCCGACAGGGAATACGAGCAGTACTTC. It translates to CATSRADREYEQYF.

The chain has TRBV3-1 (or the pseudogene TRBV3-2) and TRBJ2-1; D is perhaps TRBD1 (6 bases). Trimming shortened V by 4 bases and J by 3 bases, and 7 bases separated the two germline ends. In germline, CDR1 is LGHDT, CDR2 YNNKEL (reference sequence). The CDR3 totals 13 residues. In nucleotides, the CDR3 is TGTGCCAGCAGCCTGGGACACTACAATGAGCAGTTCTTC. It is translated as CASSLGHYNEQFF.

The chain is built from TRBV5-4 and TRBJ1-1; 7 bases are a match to TRBD1. The CDR3 is 15 amino acids. Germline loops: CDR1 SGHNT, CDR2 YYREEE (reference sequence). V trimming: 4 bases; J trimming: 0 bases; junction bases outside the gene matches: 6. This CDR3 is CASSLGGGLNTEAFF. The CDR3 DNA is TGTGCCAGCAGCCTTGGAGGGGGCCTGAACACTGAAGCTTTCTTT.

This chain joins TRBV3-1 (or the pseudogene TRBV3-2) and TRBJ2-2, with a weak D call TRBD1 (5 bases). Trimming left V 4 bases short and J 5 bases short, with 14 bases between. CDR1 and CDR2 (germline): LGHDT, YNNKEL (reference sequence). The CDR3 runs to 15 residues. The CDR3 protein is CASSPYLGVTGELFF. The CDR3 coding sequence is TGTGCCAGCAGCCCCTATCTAGGGGTTACCGGGGAGCTGTTTTTT.

This chain joins TRBV5-6 and TRBJ1-5, with a possible D match to TRBD1 (5 bases). CDR3 length: 15 residues. Germline V gene data show CDR1 as SGHDT and CDR2 as YYEEEE. V dropped 1 base and J dropped 1 base, with 9 bases sitting between them. This chain's CDR3 is CASSLTGPSNQPQHF. CDR3 bases: TGTGCCAGCAGCTTGACAGGACCAAGCAATCAGCCCCAGCATTTT.

This clone occurred once. V and J are TRBV23-1 and TRBJ2-7; tentatively, D is TRBD2 (7 bases). TRBV23-1 qualifies as an ORF whose function is uncertain. The germline V and J ends were trimmed by 4 bases and 3 bases, with 19 bases remaining between them. The CDR3 runs 16 residues. DNA of the CDR3: TGCGCCAGCAGTCTAGTTGAAAGGGGGGGGAACTACGAGCAGTACTTC. Translation: CASSLVERGGNYEQYF.

V gene TRBV29-1 combines with J gene TRBJ1-2; 8 nucleotides agree with TRBD1. The length of the CDR3 is 13 residues. Germline V gene data show CDR1 as SQVTM and CDR2 as ANQGSEA. The V and J ends lost 3 bases and 8 bases, in that order; junction bases with no gene match: 8. The CDR3 DNA sequence: TGCAGCGTTGATAGTCAGGGGGCTGGCGGCTACACCTTC. It codes for CSVDSQGAGGYTF.

The genes are TRBV5-1 and TRBJ1-6, with D unclear. The CDR3 totals 16 residues. V lost 2 bases and J lost 0, with 9 bases in between. Germline V gene lookup returns CDR1 SGHRS and CDR2 YFSETQ. The CDR3 DNA is TGCGCCAGCAGCTTACGGGGAGTCTCCTATAATTCACCCCTCCACTTT. Amino acid sequence: CASSLRGVSYNSPLHF.

This chain connects TRBV29-1 to TRBJ1-1, with TRBD1 identical over 8 bases. This CDR3 is 13 amino acids long. V dropped 4 bases and J dropped 1; count of bases not matched to a gene: 2. Germline V gives CDR1 SQVTM, CDR2 ANQGSEA. Here the CDR3 reads CSVGTGQNTEAFF. The CDR3 DNA sequence: TGCAGCGTTGGGACAGGGCAGAACACTGAAGCTTTCTTT.

The chain has TRBV19 and TRBJ2-7; the match to TRBD1 covers 10 bases. Trimming at V came to 1 base and at J to 5 bases, leaving 2 bases not matched to a gene. CDR1 and CDR2 from the germline V gene are LNHDA and SQIVND (reference sequence). The CDR3 sequence is 14 residues long. CDR3 DNA sequence: TGTGCCAGTAGTATAGCGGGGACAGGGGACGAGCAGTACTTC. Encoded protein: CASSIAGTGDEQYF. Full variable domain (outside the CDR3, taken from reference TRBV19 and TRBJ2-7): DGGITQSPKYLFRKEGQNVTLSCEQNLNHDAMYWYRQDPGQGLRLIYYSQIVNDFQKGDIAEGYSVSREKKESFPLTVTSAQKNPTAFYLCASSIAGTGDEQYFGPGTRLTVT.

The chain's CDR3 is CATSGGLGGGYTF. CDR3 nucleotide sequence: TGTGCCACCAGCGGCGGATTAGGGGGTGGCTACACCTTC. The gene calls are TRBV24-1 and TRBJ1-2; weak D call: TRBD1 (6 bases). Trimming took 7 bases from V and 7 from J, leaving 15 bases between them. Germline V gene lookup returns CDR1 KGHDR and CDR2 SFDVKD. The CDR3 is 13 amino acids.

The chain combines TRBV24-1 with TRBJ1-5; D remains ambiguous. The CDR3 runs 14 residues. V was cut by 3 bases and J by 3 bases, with 8 bases left in between. In germline, CDR1 is KGHDR, CDR2 SFDVKD. The chain's CDR3 is CATSDPGYNQPQHF. The CDR3 DNA follows: TGTGCCACCAGTGATCCAGGTTACAATCAGCCCCAGCATTTT.

The chain joins TRBV3-1 (or the pseudogene TRBV3-2) to TRBJ2-7; 7 bases line up with TRBD1. The J segment lost 8 bases and the V segment lost 3 bases, leaving 16 bases of the junction unmatched. Germline lookup yields CDR1 LGHDT and CDR2 YNNKEL (reference sequence). CDR3 length: 16 amino acids. DNA of the CDR3: TGTGCCAGCAGCCAGAGGGGGCAGGGAGATCGGAGTCAGCAGTACTTC. This codes for CASSQRGQGDRSQQYF.

The chain carries TRBV5-1 and TRBJ2-1, with 8 bases aligning to TRBD2. The CDR3 extends over 16 amino acids. Looked up from germline, CDR1 is SGHRS and CDR2 is YFSETQ. Losses at the gene ends were 0 bases for V and 3 bases for J; bases not matched to a gene: 5. For the CDR3, the DNA is TGCGCCAGCAGCTTGGCCGGGGGGGGCCTCTACAATGAGCAGTTCTTC. As protein: CASSLAGGGLYNEQFF. The full variable domain, with the rest looked up from reference TRBV5-1 and TRBJ2-1, is KAGVTQTPRYLIKTRGQQVTLSCSPISGHRSVSWYQQTPGQGLQFLFEYFSETQRNKGNFPGRFSGRQFSNSRSEMNVSTLELGDSALYLCASSLAGGGLYNEQFFGPGTRLTVL.

The chain combines TRBV5-1 with TRBJ2-4; possible D gene TRBD1, 5 bases. CDR3 length: 13 amino acids. The germline CDR1 and CDR2 sequences are SGHRS and YFSETQ. Trimming shortened V by 0 bases and J by 6 bases, and 7 bases separated the two germline ends. In nucleotides, the CDR3 is TGCGCCAGCAGCTTGGGAAGGGGAAACATTCAGTACTTC. This sequence encodes CASSLGRGNIQYF.

V gene TRBV24-1 combines with J gene TRBJ2-7, with TRBD1 identical over 8 bases. The length of the CDR3 is 13 residues. J gave up 4 bases and V 9 bases, and 7 bases lay outside the gene matches. Per germline, CDR1 KGHDR and CDR2 SFDVKD. This CDR3 reads CATQGQGGYEQYF. CDR3 bases: TGTGCCACCCAAGGACAGGGTGGGTACGAGCAGTACTTC.

V usage is TRBV7-7 and J usage is TRBJ2-5, with TRBD1 matching 8 bases. CDR1 is SSHAT, CDR2 FNYEAQ, per germline (reference sequence). The trim removed 1 base at V and 5 bases at J, leaving 9 bases unmatched. The CDR3 covers 16 residues. CDR3 residues: CASSLERRGRGETQYF. DNA for the CDR3: TGTGCCAGCAGCTTAGAACGCAGGGGGCGCGGGGAGACCCAGTACTTC.